This T cell receptor (beta chain) is drawn from a study of blood T cells in healthy people across ages. The study's findings and limits: Significant beta diversity loss was already apparent by age roughly 44, declining roughly linearly.

Notes on this clonotype: Its antigen is unknown.

Healthy Russian Caucasian donors spanned ages about 6 to 100 years. Donors gave around 10 milliliters of peripheral blood apiece. A sample-barcoded 5' primer and a J-beta primer mix were used in a second PCR of roughly 7 to 11 cycles. Each CDR3 protein is one row after TCRdb ran MiXCR on the 5' RACE reads. The sample includes roughly 500,000 distinct CDR3 sequences, roughly 29% of them seen just once. The sequenced sample consisted of blood. The clonotype comes from a woman in her 70s in good health.

The CDR3 loop reads CSAYMTGDRSSPLHF. In nucleotides, the CDR3 is TGCAGTGCTTACATGACAGGGGATCGTAGTTCACCCCTCCACTTT. V usage is TRBV20-1 and J usage is TRBJ1-6; 8 bases are a match to TRBD1. Losses at the gene ends were 5 bases for V and 9 bases for J; bases not matched to a gene: 12. Germline lookup yields CDR1 DFQATT and CDR2 SNEGSKA (reference sequence). This CDR3 has 15 residues.